These T cell receptor beta chains were read from a single sample in a study of blood T cell repertoires in COVID-19. The repertoire was sequenced with immunoSEQ multiplex PCR; TCRdb's copy has only in-frame clones and lacks some. The profile shows roughly 250,000 clones, about nine tenths of them singletons. Sequencing was done on a sample of peripheral blood. The receptor source for this set is a man aged 55-75 years who had recovered from COVID-19. Both conserved end residues are part of each CDR3. Each record gives: J gene, V gene, clone size, D gene, CDR3 DNA, CDR3 protein. A D gene is named only where the DNA matches it firmly. Only part of the rows carry a size: once, few, many, or a class if the clone is expanded.

TRBJ1-5 TRBV6-5 - - TGTGCCAGCAGTGACTCCAGGGTTAGCAATCAGCCCCAGCATTTT CASSDSRVSNQPQHF
TRBJ1-4 TRBV4-1 few TRBD1 TGCGCCAGCAGCCCGGGACAGGGCGAAAAACTGTTTTTT CASSPGQGEKLFF
TRBJ2-3 TRBV18 - - TGTGCCAGCTCACCACCCCAGGGCCGCACAGATACGCAGTATTTT CASSPPQGRTDTQYF
TRBJ2-2 TRBV29-1 - TRBD1 TGCAGCGTGGCCCGTTTTGGGACAGGGGGAGACGGCGGGGAGCTGTTTTTT CSVARFGTGGDGGELFF
TRBJ1-5 TRBV6-5 - - TGTGCCAGCAAGGTAGAACAGGGCCTCAATCAGCCCCAGCATTTT CASKVEQGLNQPQHF
TRBJ1-4 TRBV30 once - TGTGCCTGGAGTGTAAAATTATCGGGTCCGTTCACTAATGAAAAACTGTTTTTT CAWSVKLSGPFTNEKLFF
TRBJ2-3 TRBV18 - TRBD1 TGTGCCAGCTCGACAGGGGGTGACAGCACAGATACGCAGTATTTT CASSTGGDSTDTQYF
TRBJ2-3 TRBV27 - TRBD2 TGTGCCAGCAGTTCACTAGCGGGGAGCACAGATACGCAGTATTTT CASSSLAGSTDTQYF
TRBJ2-2 TRBV5-1 - - TGCGCCAGCAGCCCCCTATCCGGGGAGCTGTTTTTT CASSPLSGELFF
TRBJ2-2 TRBV6-4 - TRBD1 TGTGCCAGCAGTAAATCGACAGGGCTGAGCGGGGAGCTGTTTTTT CASSKSTGLSGELFF
TRBJ1-2 TRBV5-1 once - TGCGCCAGTAAATCCACTGAGGAGGCCTATAACTATGGCTACACCTTC CASKSTEEAYNYGYTF
TRBJ1-6 TRBV6-5 - TRBD1 TGTGCCAGCACCACTACAGGGGAGGATTCACCCCTCCACTTT CASTTTGEDSPLHF
TRBJ2-3 TRBV24-1 few TRBD1 TGTGCCACCAGTGGTGACAGGGTAGGTGGTACGCAGTATTTT CATSGDRVGGTQYF
TRBJ1-2 TRBV7-9 - TRBD1 TGTGCCAGCAGCTCGTTAGACAGGGTGGGAGGCTACACCTTC CASSSLDRVGGYTF
TRBJ1-5 TRBV6-2/TRBV6-3 - TRBD1 TGTGCCAGCAGTTACGGGACAGGTCATCAGCCCCAGCATTTT CASSYGTGHQPQHF
TRBJ2-1 TRBV19 - TRBD2 TGTGCCAGTAAGCCGGGAGGGGACTCCTACAATGAGCAGTTCTTC CASKPGGDSYNEQFF
TRBJ1-5 TRBV4-1 few - TGCGCCAGCAGCCAAGAGTATACGGTTCACAATCAGCCCCAGCATTTT CASSQEYTVHNQPQHF
TRBJ2-2 TRBV12-1 - - TGTGCCAGCAGCTTTGGGGGACAGACTGGTATGGGGGAGCTGTTTTTT CASSFGGQTGMGELFF